The 20 T cell receptor beta chains below were found in one sample sequenced in a study of human T cells and chemical hapten exposure. Using its own MiXCR run on the RACE reads, TCRdb lists one record per CDR3 protein. The sample carries about 380,000 distinct CDR3 sequences, 4.5% to 6% recorded once. Time point defined: pre-sensitization, week 0. Treatment: therapeutic diphenylcyclopropenone sensitization with weekly scalp DPC. The sample in question was whole blood, obtained in connection with sensitization to the hapten diphenylcyclopropenone (DPC). The receptors derive from a woman aged 50 to 60 with alopecia areata. Some clones in this sample may be carry-over from other donors' samples.

This clonotype was detected only a few times. The J gene is TRBJ1-5, the V gene TRBV9, with 8 bases fitting TRBD1. Trimming cost V 4 bases and J 6 bases; bases outside gene matches: 6. CDR3 length: 14 residues. CDR1 and CDR2 from the germline V gene are SGDLS and YYNGEE. The CDR3 DNA reads as TGTGCCAGCAGCCATGGACAGGGTGGTCAGCCCCAGCATTTT. Protein: CASSHGQGGQPQHF.

The rearrangement links TRBV6-5 to TRBJ1-2; D is unresolved. V was cut by 3 bases and J by 4 bases, with 12 bases left in between. The CDR3 is 14 amino acids. In germline, CDR1 is MNHEY, CDR2 SVGAGI. The CDR3: CASSYGEGTYGYTF. The CDR3 DNA reads as TGTGCCAGCAGTTATGGGGAGGGTACCTATGGCTACACCTTC.

This clonotype was seen many times. The V call is TRBV7-9, the J call TRBJ2-3; D remains ambiguous. This CDR3 has 14 residues. V lost 5 bases to trimming and J lost 0 bases, with 9 bases between them. CDR1 and CDR2 (germline): SEHNR, FQNEAQ (reference sequence). The CDR3 nucleotides read TGTGCCAGCAGCCGGATCGGGAGCACAGATACGCAGTATTTT. Translated, it gives CASSRIGSTDTQYF.

This clonotype has more than one count but fewer than ten. The genes are TRBV5-8 and TRBJ1-5; a weak D match, TRBD1 (5 bases). Between the trimmed V and J ends, which lost 3 bases and 9 bases, there was a span of 10 bases. CDR1 is SGHTS, CDR2 YDEGEE, per germline. This CDR3 spans 12 amino acids. CDR3 in DNA: TGTGCCAGCAGCTGGGGGAAGGTGCCCCAGCATTTT. Its protein product is CASSWGKVPQHF.

This clonotype has ten or more counts. The V and J genes are TRBV27 and TRBJ2-1, with TRBD2 identical over 7 bases. The germline V gene encodes CDR1 MNHEY and CDR2 SMNVEV (reference sequence). V lost 2 bases to trimming and J lost 2 bases; unmatched junction nucleotides: 9. The CDR3 covers 17 residues. CDR3 loop: CASSLGVGGPPYNEQFF. As DNA, the CDR3 is TGTGCCAGCAGTTTAGGTGTGGGAGGGCCCCCCTACAATGAGCAGTTCTTC.

The table lists this clonotype with a few counts. The chain carries TRBV11-2 and TRBJ1-1, with D perhaps TRBD1 (5 bases). The V and J ends lost 3 bases and 0 bases respectively, with 11 bases between them. In germline, CDR1 is SGHAT, CDR2 FQNNGV. The CDR3 extends over 15 amino acids. CDR3 region: CASSFEAGLNTEAFF. The CDR3 coding sequence is TGTGCCAGCAGCTTTGAGGCAGGGTTGAACACTGAAGCTTTCTTT.

This clonotype was found many times. This rearrangement joins TRBV6-1 to TRBJ2-7; perhaps TRBD1 as D (6 bases). V dropped 1 base and J dropped 7 bases, with 14 bases sitting between them. CDR1 MNHNS and CDR2 SASEGT come from the germline V gene. The CDR3 loop spans 14 amino acids. The CDR3 here is CASSEGTEPWEQYF. Here the CDR3 DNA reads TGTGCCAGCAGTGAAGGGACAGAACCCTGGGAGCAGTACTTC.

The table lists this clonotype with many counts. The J gene is TRBJ1-3, the V gene TRBV3-1; D might be TRBD1 (6 bases). The V end was cut by 5 bases, the J end by 3 bases, with 11 bases between. The CDR3 has 14 amino acids. The germline CDR1 and CDR2 sequences are LGHDT and YNNKEL (reference sequence). The CDR3 spells CASSSGTLGNTIYF. The CDR3 bases are TGTGCCAGCAGCTCTGGGACACTTGGAAACACCATATATTTT.

Many counts were recorded for this clonotype. This chain connects TRBV6-6 to TRBJ1-5; D is uncertain. The length of the CDR3 is 12 residues. V was clipped by 6 bases and J by 2 bases, with 5 bases between them. Germline V lookup: CDR1 MNHNY, CDR2 SVGAGI (reference sequence). CDR3 sequence: CASRAGNQPQHF. The CDR3 region has the DNA TGTGCCAGCAGGGCGGGCAATCAGCCCCAGCATTTT.

This clonotype was detected many times. This CDR3 is CSVETGYEQYF. The DNA for the CDR3 is TGCAGCGTCGAGACAGGGTACGAGCAGTACTTC. The gene calls are TRBV29-1 and TRBJ2-7; 7 bases map to TRBD1. The CDR3 is made up of 11 amino acids. J gave up 4 bases and V 6 bases, and 3 bases lay outside the gene matches. Per germline, CDR1 SQVTM and CDR2 ANQGSEA.

The V and J genes are TRBV6-5 and TRBJ1-6; TRBD1 is a possible D gene (5 bases). CDR1 is MNHEY, CDR2 SVGAGI, per germline. CDR3 length equals 15 residues. V was pared by 0 bases and J by 8 bases, with 11 bases between. The CDR3 spells CASSYSSGADSPLHF. CDR3 nucleotides: TGTGCCAGCAGTTACTCGAGTGGGGCGGATTCACCCCTCCACTTT.

This clonotype was counted at least ten times. This chain connects TRBV5-1 to TRBJ2-3; D is uncertain. Germline CDR1 is SGHRS and CDR2 is YFSETQ. V was clipped by 0 bases and J by 3 bases, with 8 bases between them. This CDR3 region has 14 residues. The chain's CDR3 is CASSLGPATDTQYF. CDR3 nucleotide sequence: TGCGCCAGCAGCTTGGGGCCCGCAACAGATACGCAGTATTTT.

The sample holds a few counts of this clonotype. J is TRBJ1-6 and V is TRBV5-1; a possible D gene is TRBD1 (6 bases). With 1 base removed from V and 7 bases from J, the gap between germline ends came to 15 bases. This CDR3 contains 16 residues. Germline-derived CDR1 and CDR2 are SGHRS and YFSETQ. The CDR3 region is CASSLIPGAENSPLHF. Written as DNA, the CDR3 is TGCGCCAGCAGCTTGATTCCGGGGGCGGAAAATTCACCCCTCCACTTT. The whole variable domain, filled in from reference TRBV5-1 and TRBJ1-6, reads KAGVTQTPRYLIKTRGQQVTLSCSPISGHRSVSWYQQTPGQGLQFLFEYFSETQRNKGNFPGRFSGRQFSNSRSEMNVSTLELGDSALYLCASSLIPGAENSPLHFGNGTRLTVT.

This clonotype was observed many times. The gene calls are TRBV19 and TRBJ2-3; TRBD2 matches at 7 bases. J was trimmed by 4 bases and V by 3 bases; bases with no gene match: 7. This CDR3 region has 15 residues. Looked up from germline, CDR1 is LNHDA and CDR2 is SQIVND (reference sequence). The CDR3 sequence is CASSIWREPPDTQYF. The CDR3 nucleotides read TGTGCCAGTAGTATTTGGCGGGAGCCCCCAGATACGCAGTATTTT.

This clonotype was picked up many times. V and J are TRBV5-1 and TRBJ2-3, with a weak D call TRBD1 (5 bases). The CDR3 has 12 amino acids. In germline, CDR1 is SGHRS, CDR2 YFSETQ. V lost 3 bases to trimming and J lost 6 bases, with 8 bases between them. The CDR3 is CASSSAGDTQYF. In DNA, the CDR3 is TGCGCCAGCAGCTCTGCAGGGGATACGCAGTATTTT. The whole variable domain, filled in from reference TRBV5-1 and TRBJ2-3, reads KAGVTQTPRYLIKTRGQQVTLSCSPISGHRSVSWYQQTPGQGLQFLFEYFSETQRNKGNFPGRFSGRQFSNSRSEMNVSTLELGDSALYLCASSSAGDTQYFGPGTRLTVL.

In its sample, this clonotype was seen a few times. The chain joins TRBV6-5 to TRBJ2-1; TRBD2 matches 8 bases. In germline, CDR1 is MNHEY, CDR2 SVGAGI. CDR3 size: 15 residues. J gave up 4 bases and V 5 bases, and 7 bases lay outside the gene matches. The CDR3 is CASSLTSGRYNEQFF. The DNA for the CDR3 is TGTGCCAGCAGTCTAACTAGCGGACGATACAATGAGCAGTTCTTC.

V usage is TRBV6-1 and J usage is TRBJ1-5; unclear D gene. The CDR3 covers 14 residues. V was shortened by 6 bases and J by 2 bases, with 11 bases between the two germline ends. Germline lookup yields CDR1 MNHNS and CDR2 SASEGT. As DNA, the CDR3 is TGTGCCAGCAGAGGGATCTATGGCAATCAGCCCCAGCATTTT. Protein product: CASRGIYGNQPQHF.

Ten or more counts support this clonotype. This chain links TRBV6-2 or TRBV6-3 with TRBJ2-3, with D tentatively TRBD1 or TRBD2 (5 bases each). The CDR3 has 15 amino acids. V was pared by 0 bases and J by 5 bases, with 12 bases between. CDR1 is MNHEY, CDR2 SVGEGT, per germline. CDR3 bases: TGTGCCAGCAGTTACTCGAGAGGGGCTGGAGATACGCAGTATTTT. Protein product: CASSYSRGAGDTQYF.

This clonotype was found many times. J is TRBJ2-7 and V is TRBV20-1, with 9 bases lining up with TRBD2. V trimming: 6 bases; J trimming: 2 bases; junction bases outside the gene matches: 5. Germline values: CDR1 DFQATT, CDR2 SNEGSKA (reference sequence). The CDR3 consists of 13 residues. The CDR3 sequence: CSAGTSSTYEQYF. DNA for the CDR3: TGCAGTGCAGGGACTAGCTCTACCTACGAGCAGTACTTC.

This clonotype was seen ten or more times. The chain employs TRBV27 and TRBJ2-7; D call uncertain. Trimming took 0 bases from V and 0 from J, leaving 12 bases between them. The CDR3 sequence is 16 residues long. Germline lookup yields CDR1 MNHEY and CDR2 SMNVEV (reference sequence). The CDR3 coding sequence is TGTGCCAGCAGTTTATCGAGAGGCGATAGCTCCTACGAGCAGTACTTC. Translated: CASSLSRGDSSYEQYF.